Following are 4 T cell receptor beta chains from one sample sequenced in a study of T cell responses to AZD1222 COVID-19 vaccine. Clones were read by immunoSEQ multiplex PCR, and TCRdb kept only the in-frame ones, dropping some. In the table there are 150,000 to 200,000 clones, about 90% of which are singletons. This material consisted of peripheral blood, taken on day 0 of MenACWY control vaccination. These receptors originate from an adult in good health.

V is TRBV18 and J is TRBJ1-3, with TRBD1 as a possible D gene (6 bases). Germline lookup yields CDR1 KGHSH and CDR2 LQKENI. The V gene lost 3 bases and the J gene lost 4 bases, with 13 bases spanning the gap. The CDR3 spans 15 residues. The CDR3 reads CASSPKGGLGNTIYF. DNA for the CDR3: TGTGCCAGCTCACCGAAAGGGGGTCTAGGAAACACCATATATTTT.

CDR3 in amino acids: CASSYTSGSNQPQHF. For the CDR3, the DNA is TGTGCCAGCAGTTATACGAGTGGGAGCAATCAGCCCCAGCATTTT. The chain links TRBV6-5 to TRBJ1-5; D is unclear. This CDR3 has 15 amino acids. Germline values: CDR1 MNHEY, CDR2 SVGAGI. Trimming pared 3 bases from V and 1 base from J, leaving 10 bases between.

CDR3 in DNA: TGTGCCAGCAGCCGTATAACGACAGGCTCCTACGAGCAGTACTTC. Protein: CASSRITTGSYEQYF. This chain uses TRBV3-1 (or the pseudogene TRBV3-2) with TRBJ2-7; perhaps TRBD1 as D (6 bases). Germline CDR1 and CDR2: LGHDT and YNNKEL (reference sequence). The CDR3 loop spans 15 amino acids. V shed 4 bases and J shed 0 bases, with 13 bases lying between them.

The genes are TRBV2 and TRBJ1-1; TRBD1 agrees at 7 bases. Germline lookup yields CDR1 SNHLY and CDR2 FYNNEI. The junction had 5 bases not matched to a gene; V was cut back by 3 bases and J by 1 base. CDR3 length: 15 amino acids. The CDR3 DNA follows: TGTGCCAGCAGTGATCTAGGGACAGAGAACACTGAAGCTTTCTTT. It codes for CASSDLGTENTEAFF.